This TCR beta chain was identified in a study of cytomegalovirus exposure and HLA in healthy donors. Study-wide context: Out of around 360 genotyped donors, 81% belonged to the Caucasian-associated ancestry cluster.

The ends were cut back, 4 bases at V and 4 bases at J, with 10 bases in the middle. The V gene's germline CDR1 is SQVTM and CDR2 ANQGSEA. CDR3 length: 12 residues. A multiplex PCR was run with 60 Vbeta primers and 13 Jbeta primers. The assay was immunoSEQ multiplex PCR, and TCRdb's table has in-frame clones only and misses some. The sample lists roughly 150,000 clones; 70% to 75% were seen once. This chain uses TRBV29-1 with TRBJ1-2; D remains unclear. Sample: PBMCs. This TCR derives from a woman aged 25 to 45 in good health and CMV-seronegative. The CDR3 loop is CSVGEDGYGYTF. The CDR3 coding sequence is TGCAGCGTTGGGGAGGACGGCTATGGCTACACCTTC.